This passage covers 4 T cell receptor beta chains from one sample sequenced in a study of cytomegalovirus exposure and HLA in healthy donors. The PCR contained 60 Vbeta and 13 Jbeta primers. The table came from immunoSEQ multiplex PCR; TCRdb's copy has only in-frame clones and leaves some out. The sample records fewer than 150,000 clones, 80% being singletons. The sequenced sample consisted of PBMCs. These receptor sequences come from a male donor in good health and CMV-seronegative.

This clone appeared a few times. This chain joins TRBV15 and TRBJ2-6; 8 positions agree with TRBD1. J lost 2 bases, V lost 6 bases, and 9 bases had no gene match. This CDR3 spans 17 amino acids. Germline V gives CDR1 LNHNV, CDR2 YYDKDF (reference sequence). The CDR3 region has the DNA TGTGCCACCAGAAGGGTGGGACAGGCTGCTGGGGCCAACGTCCTGACTTTC. It translates to CATRRVGQAAGANVLTF.

The chain combines TRBV6-5 with TRBJ2-3; D is perhaps TRBD2 (5 bases). Germline V gene sequence: CDR1 MNHEY, CDR2 SVGAGI. The V and J ends lost 5 bases and 3 bases respectively, with 15 bases between them. This CDR3 has 15 amino acids. This CDR3 reads CASSPWGRGTDTQYF. The CDR3 DNA sequence: TGTGCCAGCAGTCCTTGGGGTAGAGGGACAGATACGCAGTATTTT.

The chain is built from TRBV2 and TRBJ1-2; TRBD1 aligns across 11 bases. With 7 bases clipped from V and 1 base from J, the junction kept 5 bases outside the gene matches. This CDR3 is built from 15 residues. CDR1 SNHLY and CDR2 FYNNEI come from the germline V gene. This chain's CDR3 is CASIRDRGYNYGYTF. CDR3 nucleotides: TGTGCCAGCATCAGGGACAGGGGGTATAACTATGGCTACACCTTC.

V is TRBV6-6 and J is TRBJ2-5, with 12 bases aligning to TRBD2. The CDR3 has 15 residues. V was clipped by 2 bases and J by 5 bases; unmatched bases: 3. Germline CDR1 is MNHNY and CDR2 is SVGAGI (reference sequence). The CDR3 DNA reads as TGTGCCAGCAGTTACCCTACTAGCGGGGGGGAGACCCAGTACTTC. Its translation: CASSYPTSGGETQYF.